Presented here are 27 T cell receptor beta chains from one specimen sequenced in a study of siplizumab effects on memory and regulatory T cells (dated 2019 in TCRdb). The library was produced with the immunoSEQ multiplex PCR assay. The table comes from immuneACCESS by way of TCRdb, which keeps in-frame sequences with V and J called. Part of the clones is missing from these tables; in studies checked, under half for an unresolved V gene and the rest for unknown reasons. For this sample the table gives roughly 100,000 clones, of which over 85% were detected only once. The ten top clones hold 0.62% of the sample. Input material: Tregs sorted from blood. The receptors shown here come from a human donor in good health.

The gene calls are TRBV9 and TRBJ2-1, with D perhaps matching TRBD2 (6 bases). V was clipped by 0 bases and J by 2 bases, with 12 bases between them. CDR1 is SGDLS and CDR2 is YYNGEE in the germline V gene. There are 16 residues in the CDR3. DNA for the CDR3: TGTGCCAGCAGCGTAGTCCAGCGGGCCGCCTACAATGAGCAGTTCTTC. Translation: CASSVVQRAAYNEQFF. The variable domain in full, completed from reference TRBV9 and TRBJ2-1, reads DSGVTQTPKHLITATGQRVTLRCSPRSGDLSVYWYQQSLDQGLQFLIQYYNGEERAKGNILERFSAQQFPDLHSELNLSSLELGDSALYFCASSVVQRAAYNEQFFGPGTRLTVL.

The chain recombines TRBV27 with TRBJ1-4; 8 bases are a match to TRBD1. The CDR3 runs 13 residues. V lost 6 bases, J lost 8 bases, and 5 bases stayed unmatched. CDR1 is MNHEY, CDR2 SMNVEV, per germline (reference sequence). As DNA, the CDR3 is TGTGCCAGCAGAGGGACAGGATCCGAAAAACTGTTTTTT. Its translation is CASRGTGSEKLFF.

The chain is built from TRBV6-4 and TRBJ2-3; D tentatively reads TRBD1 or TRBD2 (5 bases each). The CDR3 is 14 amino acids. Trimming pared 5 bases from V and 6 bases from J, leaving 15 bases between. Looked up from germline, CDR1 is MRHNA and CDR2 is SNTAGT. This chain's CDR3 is CASSRDPISDTQYF. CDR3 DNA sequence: TGTGCCAGCAGTCGGGACCCAATAAGCGATACGCAGTATTTT.

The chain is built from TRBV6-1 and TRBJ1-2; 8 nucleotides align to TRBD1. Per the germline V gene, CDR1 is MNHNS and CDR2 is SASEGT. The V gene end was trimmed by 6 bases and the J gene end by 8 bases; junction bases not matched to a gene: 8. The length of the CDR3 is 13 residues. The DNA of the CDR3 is TGTGCCAGCAGCCACCGGACAGGGTACGGCTACACCTTC. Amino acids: CASSHRTGYGYTF.

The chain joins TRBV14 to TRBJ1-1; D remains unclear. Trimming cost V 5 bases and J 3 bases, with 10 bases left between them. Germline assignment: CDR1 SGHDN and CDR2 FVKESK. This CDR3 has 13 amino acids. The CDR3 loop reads CASSSREDTEAFF. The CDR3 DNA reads TGTGCCAGCAGCTCCCGGGAGGACACTGAAGCTTTCTTT.

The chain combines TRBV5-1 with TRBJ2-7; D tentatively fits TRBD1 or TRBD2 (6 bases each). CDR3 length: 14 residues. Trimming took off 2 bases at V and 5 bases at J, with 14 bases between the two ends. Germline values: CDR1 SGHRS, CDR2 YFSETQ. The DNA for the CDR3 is TGCGCCAGCAGCTTCCCCGGGGGCCGGGACGAGCAGTACTTC. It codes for CASSFPGGRDEQYF.

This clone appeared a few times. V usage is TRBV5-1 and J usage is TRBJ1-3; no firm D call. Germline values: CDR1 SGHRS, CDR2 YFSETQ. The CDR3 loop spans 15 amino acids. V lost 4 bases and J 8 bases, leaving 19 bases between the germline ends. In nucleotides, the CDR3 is TGCGCCAGCAGCGCGGCTGGGCCGGACCTTGACACCATATATTTT. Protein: CASSAAGPDLDTIYF.

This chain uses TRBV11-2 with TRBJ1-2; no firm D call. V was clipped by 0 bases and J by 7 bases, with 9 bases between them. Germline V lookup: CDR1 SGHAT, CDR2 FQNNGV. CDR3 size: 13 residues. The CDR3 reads CASSLEEGVGYTF. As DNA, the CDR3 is TGTGCCAGCAGCTTAGAGGAGGGTGTTGGCTACACCTTC.

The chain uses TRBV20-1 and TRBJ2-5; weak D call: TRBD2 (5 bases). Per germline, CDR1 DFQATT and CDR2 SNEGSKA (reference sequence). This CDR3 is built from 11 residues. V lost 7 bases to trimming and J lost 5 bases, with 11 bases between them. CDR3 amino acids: CSEEAGETQYF. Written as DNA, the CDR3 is TGCAGTGAAGAGGCGGGCGAGACCCAGTACTTC.

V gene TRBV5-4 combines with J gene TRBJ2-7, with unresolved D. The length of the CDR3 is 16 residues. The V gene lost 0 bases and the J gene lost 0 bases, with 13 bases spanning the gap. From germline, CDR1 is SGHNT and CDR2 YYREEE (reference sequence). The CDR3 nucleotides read TGTGCCAGCAGCTTGGGGTTGAGCCCGGTCTCCTACGAGCAGTACTTC. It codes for CASSLGLSPVSYEQYF. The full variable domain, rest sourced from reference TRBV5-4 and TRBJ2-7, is ETGVTQSPTHLIKTRGQQVTLRCSSQSGHNTVSWYQQALGQGPQFIFQYYREEENGRGNFPPRFSGLQFPNYSSELNVNALELDDSALYLCASSLGLSPVSYEQYFGPGTRLTVT.

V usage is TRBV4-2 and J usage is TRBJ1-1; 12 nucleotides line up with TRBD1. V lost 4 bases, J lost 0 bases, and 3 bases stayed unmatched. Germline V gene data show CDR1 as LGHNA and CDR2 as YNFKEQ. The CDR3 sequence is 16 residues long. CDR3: CASSPGTGGVNTEAFF. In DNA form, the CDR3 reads TGTGCCAGCAGCCCCGGGACAGGGGGCGTGAACACTGAAGCTTTCTTT.

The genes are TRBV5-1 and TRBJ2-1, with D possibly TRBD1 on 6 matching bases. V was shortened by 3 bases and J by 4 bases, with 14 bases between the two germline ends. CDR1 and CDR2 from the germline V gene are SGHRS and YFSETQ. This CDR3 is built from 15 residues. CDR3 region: CASSSEPQGYNEQFF. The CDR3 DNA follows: TGCGCCAGCAGCTCCGAGCCACAGGGTTACAATGAGCAGTTCTTC.

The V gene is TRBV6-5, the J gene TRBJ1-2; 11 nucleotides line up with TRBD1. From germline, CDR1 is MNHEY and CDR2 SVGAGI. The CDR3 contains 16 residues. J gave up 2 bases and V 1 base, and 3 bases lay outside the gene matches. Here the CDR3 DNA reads TGTGCCAGCAGTTACTTAGGGACAGGGGGGAACTATGGCTACACCTTC. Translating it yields CASSYLGTGGNYGYTF.

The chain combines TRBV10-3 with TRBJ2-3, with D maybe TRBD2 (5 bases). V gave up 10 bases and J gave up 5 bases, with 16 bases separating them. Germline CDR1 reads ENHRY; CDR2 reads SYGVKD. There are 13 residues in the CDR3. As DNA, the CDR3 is TGTGCCACCCACCCTGGACGGGAAGATACGCAGTATTTT. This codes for CATHPGREDTQYF.

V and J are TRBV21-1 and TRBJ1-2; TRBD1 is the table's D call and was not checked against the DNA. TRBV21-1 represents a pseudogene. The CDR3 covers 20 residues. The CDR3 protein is CASSRRKAGQGACHTDGYTF. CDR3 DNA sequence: TGTGCCAGCAGCCGAAGAAAGGCCGGACAGGGGGCCTGCCATACCGATGGCTACACCTTC.

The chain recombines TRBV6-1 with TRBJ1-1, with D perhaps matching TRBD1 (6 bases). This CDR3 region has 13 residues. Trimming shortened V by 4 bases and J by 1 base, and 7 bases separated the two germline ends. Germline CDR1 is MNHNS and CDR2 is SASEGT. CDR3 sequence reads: CASSVQGNTEAFF. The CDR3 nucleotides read TGTGCCAGCAGTGTACAGGGGAACACTGAAGCTTTCTTT.

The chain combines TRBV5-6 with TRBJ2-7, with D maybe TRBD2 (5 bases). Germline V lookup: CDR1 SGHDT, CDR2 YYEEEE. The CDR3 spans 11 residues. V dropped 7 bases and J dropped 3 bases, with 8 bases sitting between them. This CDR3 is CASARGYEQYF. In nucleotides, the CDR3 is TGTGCCAGCGCCCGGGGCTACGAGCAGTACTTC.

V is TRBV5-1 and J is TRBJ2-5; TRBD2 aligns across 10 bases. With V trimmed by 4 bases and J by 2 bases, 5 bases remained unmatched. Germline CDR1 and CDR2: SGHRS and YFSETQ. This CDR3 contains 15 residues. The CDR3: CASSPGLAMQETQYF. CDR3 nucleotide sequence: TGCGCCAGCAGCCCGGGACTAGCGATGCAAGAGACCCAGTACTTC.

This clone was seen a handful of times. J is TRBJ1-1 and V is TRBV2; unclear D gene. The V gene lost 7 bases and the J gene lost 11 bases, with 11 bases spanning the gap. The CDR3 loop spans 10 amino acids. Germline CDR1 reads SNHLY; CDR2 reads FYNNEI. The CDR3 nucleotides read TGTGCCAGCAATTCCCGGAGGGCTTTCTTT. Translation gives CASNSRRAFF.

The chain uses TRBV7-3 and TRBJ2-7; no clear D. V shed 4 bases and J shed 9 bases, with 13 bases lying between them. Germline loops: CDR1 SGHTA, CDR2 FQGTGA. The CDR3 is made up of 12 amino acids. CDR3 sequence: CASSSTSGRQYF. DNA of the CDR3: TGTGCCAGCAGCTCTACCTCCGGGCGGCAGTACTTC.

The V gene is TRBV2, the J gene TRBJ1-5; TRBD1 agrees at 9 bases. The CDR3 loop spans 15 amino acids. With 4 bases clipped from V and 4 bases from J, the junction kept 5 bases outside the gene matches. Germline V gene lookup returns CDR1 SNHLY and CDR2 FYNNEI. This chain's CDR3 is CASSAGTGMNQPQHF. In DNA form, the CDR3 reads TGTGCCAGCAGTGCCGGGACAGGGATGAATCAGCCCCAGCATTTT.

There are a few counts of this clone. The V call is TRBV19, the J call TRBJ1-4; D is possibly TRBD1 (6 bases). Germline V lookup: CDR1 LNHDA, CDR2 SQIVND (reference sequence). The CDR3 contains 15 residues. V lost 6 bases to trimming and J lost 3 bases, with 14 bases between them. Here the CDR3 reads CASSSWTVSNEKLFF. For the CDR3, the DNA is TGTGCCAGTAGCAGTTGGACAGTCTCTAATGAAAAACTGTTTTTT.

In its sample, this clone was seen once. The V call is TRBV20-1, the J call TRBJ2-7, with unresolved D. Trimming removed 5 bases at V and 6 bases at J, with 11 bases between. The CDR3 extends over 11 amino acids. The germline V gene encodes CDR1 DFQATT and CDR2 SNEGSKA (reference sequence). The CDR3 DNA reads TGCAGTGCTCCTACCTTCGGCGAGCAGTACTTC. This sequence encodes CSAPTFGEQYF.

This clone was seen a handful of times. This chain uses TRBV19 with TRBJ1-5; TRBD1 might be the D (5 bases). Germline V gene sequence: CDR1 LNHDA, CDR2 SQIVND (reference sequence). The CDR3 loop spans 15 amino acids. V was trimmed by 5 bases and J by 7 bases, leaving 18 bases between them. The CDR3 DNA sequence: TGTGCCAGTAGTGCCCAAGTAACGGGGGGACAGCCCCAGCATTTT. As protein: CASSAQVTGGQPQHF.

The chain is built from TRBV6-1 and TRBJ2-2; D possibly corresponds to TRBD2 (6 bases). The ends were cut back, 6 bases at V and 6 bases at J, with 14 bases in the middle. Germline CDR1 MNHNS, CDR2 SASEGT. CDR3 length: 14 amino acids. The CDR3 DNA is TGTGCCAGCAGCGATACTAGCATCGCCGGGGAGCTGTTTTTT. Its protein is CASSDTSIAGELFF.

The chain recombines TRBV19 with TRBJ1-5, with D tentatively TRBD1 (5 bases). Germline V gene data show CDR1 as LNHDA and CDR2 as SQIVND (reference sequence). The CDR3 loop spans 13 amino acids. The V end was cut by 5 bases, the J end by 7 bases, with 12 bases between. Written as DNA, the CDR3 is TGTGCCAGTAGTCCACCGGGGGGACAGCCCCAGCATTTT. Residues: CASSPPGGQPQHF. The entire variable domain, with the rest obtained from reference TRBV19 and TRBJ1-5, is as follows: DGGITQSPKYLFRKEGQNVTLSCEQNLNHDAMYWYRQDPGQGLRLIYYSQIVNDFQKGDIAEGYSVSREKKESFPLTVTSAQKNPTAFYLCASSPPGGQPQHFGDGTRLSIL.

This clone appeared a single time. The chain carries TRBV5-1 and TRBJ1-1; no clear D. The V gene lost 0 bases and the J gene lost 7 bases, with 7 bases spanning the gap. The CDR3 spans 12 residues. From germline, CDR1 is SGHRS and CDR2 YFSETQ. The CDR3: CASSLEASEAFF. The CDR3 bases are TGCGCCAGCAGCTTGGAGGCCAGTGAAGCTTTCTTT.